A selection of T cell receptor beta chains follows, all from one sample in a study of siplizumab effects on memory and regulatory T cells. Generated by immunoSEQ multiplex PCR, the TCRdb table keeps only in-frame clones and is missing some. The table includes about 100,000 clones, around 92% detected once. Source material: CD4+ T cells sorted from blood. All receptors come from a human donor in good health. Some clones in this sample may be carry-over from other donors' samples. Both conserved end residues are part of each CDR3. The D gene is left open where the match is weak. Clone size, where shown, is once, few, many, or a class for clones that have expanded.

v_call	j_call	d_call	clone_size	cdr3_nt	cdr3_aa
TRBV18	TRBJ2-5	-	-	TGTGCCAGCTCACCACTTAACCAAGAGACCCAGTACTTC	CASSPLNQETQYF
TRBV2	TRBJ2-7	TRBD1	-	TGTGCCAGCAGGGCCGGGACAGGTCCCTACGAGCAGTACTTC	CASRAGTGPYEQYF
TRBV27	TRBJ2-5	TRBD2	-	TGTGCCACCTCACCGGGACTAGCGCGAGAGACCCAGTACTTC	CATSPGLARETQYF
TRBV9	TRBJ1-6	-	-	TGTGCCAGCAGCCAAAGACGAGAATCACCCCTCCACTTT	CASSQRRESPLHF
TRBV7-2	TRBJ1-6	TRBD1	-	TGTGCCAGCAGACCAGGGGGGAGCTCCTATAATTCACCCCTCCACTTT	CASRPGGSSYNSPLHF
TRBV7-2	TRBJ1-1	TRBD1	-	TGTGCCAGCAGCCCGGACAGGGGGTACACTGAAGCTTTCTTT	CASSPDRGYTEAFF
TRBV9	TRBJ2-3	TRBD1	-	TGTGCCAGCAGCCCGGACAGGGGTGGGTATACGCAGTATTTT	CASSPDRGGYTQYF
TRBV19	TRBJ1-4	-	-	TGTGCCAGTAGTATAAGGGGTGAAAAACTGTTTTTT	CASSIRGEKLFF
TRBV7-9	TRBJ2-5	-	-	TGTGCCAGCAGCTCCAAGGGACTCCAGTACCAAGAGACCCAGTACTTC	CASSSKGLQYQETQYF
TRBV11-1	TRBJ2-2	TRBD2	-	TGTGCCAGCAGCTTAGACGCTAGCGGGAAAACCGGGGAGCTGTTTTTT	CASSLDASGKTGELFF
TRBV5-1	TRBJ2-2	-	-	TGCGCCAGCAGCTTGCAGGGCCCGAACACCGGGGAGCTGTTTTTT	CASSLQGPNTGELFF
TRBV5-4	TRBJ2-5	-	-	TGTGCCAGCCTGATCGGGGGAGGCCACGGGGGAGAGACCCAGTACTTC	CASLIGGGHGGETQYF
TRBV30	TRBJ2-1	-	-	TGTGCCTGGAGGGGGGAGCGATACAATGAGCAGTTCTTC	CAWRGERYNEQFF
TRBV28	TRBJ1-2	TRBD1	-	TGTGCCAGCAGTTTAGAGGGGACAGGGGCGGACTATGGCTACACCTTC	CASSLEGTGADYGYTF
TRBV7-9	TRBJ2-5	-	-	TGTGCCAGCAGCTTATGGGAAGGGAAAGAGACCCAGTACTTC	CASSLWEGKETQYF
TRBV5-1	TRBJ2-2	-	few	TGCGCCAGCAGCTTGAGCATCGGGGACCCGGGCACCGGGGAGCTGTTTTTT	CASSLSIGDPGTGELFF
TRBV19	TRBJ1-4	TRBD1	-	TGTGCCAGTAGCTCGAGATCGACAGGGGTGGAAAAACTGTTTTTT	CASSSRSTGVEKLFF
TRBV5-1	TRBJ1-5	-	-	TGCGCCAGCAGCTTGGTGGCGGGTAATCAGCCCCAGCATTTT	CASSLVAGNQPQHF
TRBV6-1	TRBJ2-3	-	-	TGTGCCAGCAGGCGGGACGAAGCTAGCACAGATACGCAGTATTTT	CASRRDEASTDTQYF
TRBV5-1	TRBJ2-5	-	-	TGCGCCAGCAGCTTAGCGGTAGGAGAGACCCAGTACTTC	CASSLAVGETQYF
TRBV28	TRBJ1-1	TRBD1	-	TGTGCCAGCAGTTTACTCGGGACAGGGGCTACAATGAACACTGAAGCTTTCTTT	CASSLLGTGATMNTEAFF
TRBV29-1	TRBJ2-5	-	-	TGCAGCGTTTTAGACAACTCGGAGACCCAGTACTTC	CSVLDNSETQYF
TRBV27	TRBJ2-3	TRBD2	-	TGTGCCAGCAGTATTAATCTTCCGGGACTAGCTCGGAGGCATACGCAGTATTTT	CASSINLPGLARRHTQYF
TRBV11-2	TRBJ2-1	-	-	TGTGCCAGCAGCGGAGGCGTAGGGCAGTTCTTC	CASSGGVGQFF
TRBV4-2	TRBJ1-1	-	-	TGTGCCAGCAGCCGCGAGAGGAACACTGAAGCTTTCTTT	CASSRERNTEAFF
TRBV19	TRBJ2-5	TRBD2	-	TGTGCCAGTAGTAGGCCGGGACTAGCGGGAGCAGCGGGAGAGACCCAGTACTTC	CASSRPGLAGAAGETQYF
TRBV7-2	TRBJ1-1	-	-	TGTGCCAGCAGCTTACAGGGGTGGAACACTGAAGCTTTCTTT	CASSLQGWNTEAFF
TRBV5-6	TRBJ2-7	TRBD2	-	TGTGCCAGCACCAAACTAGCGGGGGCCTCCTACGAGCAGTACTTC	CASTKLAGASYEQYF
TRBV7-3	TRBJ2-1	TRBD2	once	TGTGCCAGCAGCTTAAAAGGGCTAGCGGGATACAATGAGCAGTTCTTC	CASSLKGLAGYNEQFF
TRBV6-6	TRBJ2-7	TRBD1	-	TGTGCCAGCAGTTACGGGACCGGGACAGGGGAGGAAGAGCAGTACTTC	CASSYGTGTGEEEQYF
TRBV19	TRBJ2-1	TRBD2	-	TGTGCCAGTAGCCTCCAAGCGGGAGGGATCAATGAGCAGTTCTTC	CASSLQAGGINEQFF
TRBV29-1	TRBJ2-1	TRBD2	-	TGCAGCGTTGACGGGGGGACTCTTAACAATGAGCAGTTCTTC	CSVDGGTLNNEQFF
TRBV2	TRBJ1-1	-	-	TGTGCCAGCAGGATTGATGGACAAGCAAACACTGAAGCTTTCTTT	CASRIDGQANTEAFF
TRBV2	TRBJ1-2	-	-	TGTGCCAGCAGTGGGGACGTAGCTAACTATGGCTACACCTTC	CASSGDVANYGYTF
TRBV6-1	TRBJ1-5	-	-	TGTGCCAGCAGCCTCCGAATATCGGGCAATCAGCCCCAGCATTTT	CASSLRISGNQPQHF
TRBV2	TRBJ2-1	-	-	TGTGCCAGCAGTGAAGGGGCCGGTAGCGGCCGTAGCTCCTACAATGAGCAGTTCTTC	CASSEGAGSGRSSYNEQFF
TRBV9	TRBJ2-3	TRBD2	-	TGTGCCAGCAGCGGATCAGTCTCGGGACTAGGAACAGATACGCAGTATTTT	CASSGSVSGLGTDTQYF
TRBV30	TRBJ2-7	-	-	TGTGCCTGGAGTGTACTTTGGGACGAGCAGTACTTC	CAWSVLWDEQYF
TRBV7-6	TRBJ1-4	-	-	TGTGCCAGCAGCTGGACAGCTTTAAATGAAAAACTGTTTTTT	CASSWTALNEKLFF
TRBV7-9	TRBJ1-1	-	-	TGTGCCAGCAGCCCCGGTGGGGGGACCACTGAAGCTTTCTTT	CASSPGGGTTEAFF
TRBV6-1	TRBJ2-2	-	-	TGTGCCAGCAGGAGACTCCCAGAGGCCGGGGAGCTGTTTTTT	CASRRLPEAGELFF
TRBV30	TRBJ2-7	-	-	TGTGCCTGGAGTGTACCCGGGGCTGTATCCTACGAGCAGTACTTC	CAWSVPGAVSYEQYF
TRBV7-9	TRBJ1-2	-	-	TGTGCCAGCAGCTTACATGGTTATGGCTACACCTTC	CASSLHGYGYTF
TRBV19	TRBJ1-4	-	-	TGTGCCAGTCGCGAAGTCGCAACTAATGAAAAACTGTTTTTT	CASREVATNEKLFF
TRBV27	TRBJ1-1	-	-	TGTGCCAGCAGTTTATGGGGAGGGTCGAACACTGAAGCTTTCTTT	CASSLWGGSNTEAFF
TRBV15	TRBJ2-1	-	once	TGTGCCACCAGCAGAGATCCCGATAACTACAATGAGCAGTTCTTC	CATSRDPDNYNEQFF
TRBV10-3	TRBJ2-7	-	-	TGTGCCATCGGGGCCAGTTCCTACGAGCAGTACTTC	CAIGASSYEQYF
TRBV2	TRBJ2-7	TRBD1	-	TGTGCCAGCATTTCAGGGGACAGGGGGGCCTACGAGCAGTACTTC	CASISGDRGAYEQYF
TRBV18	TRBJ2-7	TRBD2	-	TGTGCCAGCTCACCTGTGACTAGCGGAGCAGCCTACGAGCAGTACTTC	CASSPVTSGAAYEQYF
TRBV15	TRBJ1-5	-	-	TGTGCCACCACTCAGGGGAGAGAGCCCCAGCATTTT	CATTQGREPQHF
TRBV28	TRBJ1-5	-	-	TGTGCCAGCAGTTTATTGCGTCTCGGACAGCGAGGACAGCCCCAGCATTTT	CASSLLRLGQRGQPQHF
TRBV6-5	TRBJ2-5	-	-	TGTGCCAGCAGAGGGGCAGGACCTCCGGAGACCCAGTACTTC	CASRGAGPPETQYF
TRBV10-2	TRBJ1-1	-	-	TGCGCCAGCAGAGCGACACGGGTGGACACTGAAGCTTTCTTT	CASRATRVDTEAFF
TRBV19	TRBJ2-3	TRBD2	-	TGTGCCAGTAGTGGGGGACTAGCGGGACGGGCAGATACGCAGTATTTT	CASSGGLAGRADTQYF
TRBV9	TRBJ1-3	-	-	TGTGCCAGCAGCCCCGGTGGCGGTACCATATATTTT	CASSPGGGTIYF
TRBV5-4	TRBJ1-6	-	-	TGTGCCAGCAGCTTACCCGCCCAGAGCTCCTATAATTCACCCCTCCACTTT	CASSLPAQSSYNSPLHF
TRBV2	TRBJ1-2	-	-	TGTGCCAGCACCCGGGGGGACCCTGATGGCTACACCTTC	CASTRGDPDGYTF
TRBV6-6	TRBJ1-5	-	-	TGTGCCAGCAGAGGGACGGAGAATCAGCCCCAGCATTTT	CASRGTENQPQHF
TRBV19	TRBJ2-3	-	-	TGTGCCAGTAAGCAGACAAGCAGCACAGATACGCAGTATTTT	CASKQTSSTDTQYF